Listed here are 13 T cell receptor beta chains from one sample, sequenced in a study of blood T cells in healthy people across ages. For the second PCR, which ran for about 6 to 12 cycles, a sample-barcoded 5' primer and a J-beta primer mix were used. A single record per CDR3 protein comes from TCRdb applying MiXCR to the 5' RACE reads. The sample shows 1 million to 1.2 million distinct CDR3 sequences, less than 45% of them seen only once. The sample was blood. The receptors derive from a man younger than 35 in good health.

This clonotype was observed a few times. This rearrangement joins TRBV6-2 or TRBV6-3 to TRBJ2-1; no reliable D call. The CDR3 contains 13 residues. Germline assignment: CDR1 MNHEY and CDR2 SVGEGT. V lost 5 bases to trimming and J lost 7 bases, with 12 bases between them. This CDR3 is CASSPGYRNEQFF. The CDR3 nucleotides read TGTGCCAGCAGTCCGGGCTATCGGAATGAGCAGTTCTTC.

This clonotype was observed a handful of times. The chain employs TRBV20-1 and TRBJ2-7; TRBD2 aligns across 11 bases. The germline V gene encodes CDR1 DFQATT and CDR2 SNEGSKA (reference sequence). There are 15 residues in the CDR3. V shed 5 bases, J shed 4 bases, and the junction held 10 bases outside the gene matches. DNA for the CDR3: TGCAGTGCTGAGGCTGCCGGGACTAGCGGATACGAGCAGTACTTC. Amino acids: CSAEAAGTSGYEQYF.

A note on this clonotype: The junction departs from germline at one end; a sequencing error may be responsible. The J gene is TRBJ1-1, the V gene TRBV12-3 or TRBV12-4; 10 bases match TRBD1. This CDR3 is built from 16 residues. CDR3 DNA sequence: TGTGCTAGCAGCTCCCGGACAGGGGGTACGAACACTGAAGCTTTCTTT. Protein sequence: CASSSRTGGTNTEAFF.

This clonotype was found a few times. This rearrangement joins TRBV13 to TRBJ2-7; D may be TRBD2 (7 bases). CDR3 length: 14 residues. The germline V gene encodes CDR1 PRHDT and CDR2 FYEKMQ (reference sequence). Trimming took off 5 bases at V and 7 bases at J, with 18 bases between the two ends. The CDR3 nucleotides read TGTGCCAGCAGCCGGGGGGACAAAGCATATGAGCAGTACTTC. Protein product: CASSRGDKAYEQYF.

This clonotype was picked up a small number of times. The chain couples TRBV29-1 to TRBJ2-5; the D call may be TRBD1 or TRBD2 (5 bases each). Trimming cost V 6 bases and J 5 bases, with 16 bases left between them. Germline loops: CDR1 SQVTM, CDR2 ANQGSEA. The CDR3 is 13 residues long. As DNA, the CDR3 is TGCAGCGTAGCTGGGACGCTTAGGGAGACCCAGTACTTC. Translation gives CSVAGTLRETQYF.

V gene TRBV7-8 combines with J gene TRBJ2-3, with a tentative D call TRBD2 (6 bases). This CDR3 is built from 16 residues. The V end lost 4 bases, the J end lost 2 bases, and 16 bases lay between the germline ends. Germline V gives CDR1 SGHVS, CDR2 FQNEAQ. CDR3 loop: CASSYLTWGDTDTQYF. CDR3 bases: TGTGCCAGCAGCTACCTCACATGGGGGGACACAGATACGCAGTATTTT.

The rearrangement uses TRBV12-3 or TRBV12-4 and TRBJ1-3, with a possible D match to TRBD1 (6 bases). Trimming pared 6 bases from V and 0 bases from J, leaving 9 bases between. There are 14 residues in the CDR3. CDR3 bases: TGTGCCAGCAGGGACAGTTTCTCTGGAAACACCATATATTTT. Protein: CASRDSFSGNTIYF.

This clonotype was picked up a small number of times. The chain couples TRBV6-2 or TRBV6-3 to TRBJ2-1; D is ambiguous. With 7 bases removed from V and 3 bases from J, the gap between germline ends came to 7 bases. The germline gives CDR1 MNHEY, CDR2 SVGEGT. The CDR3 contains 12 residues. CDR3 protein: CASTKDYNEQFF. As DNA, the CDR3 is TGTGCCAGCACCAAAGACTACAATGAGCAGTTCTTC.

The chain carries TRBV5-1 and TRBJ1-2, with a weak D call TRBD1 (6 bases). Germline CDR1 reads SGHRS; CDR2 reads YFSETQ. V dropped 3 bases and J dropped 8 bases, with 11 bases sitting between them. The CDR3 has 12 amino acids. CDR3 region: CASSSYRDGYTF. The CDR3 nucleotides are TGCGCCAGCAGCTCGTACAGGGACGGCTACACCTTC.

CDR3 residues: CASSRQAPQETQYF. The DNA of the CDR3 is TGTGCCAGCAGCCGACAGGCACCCCAAGAGACCCAGTACTTC. The genes are TRBV12-3 or TRBV12-4 and TRBJ2-5; D possibly corresponds to TRBD1 (6 bases). V was pared by 6 bases and J by 1 base, with 12 bases between. The CDR3 sequence is 14 residues long.

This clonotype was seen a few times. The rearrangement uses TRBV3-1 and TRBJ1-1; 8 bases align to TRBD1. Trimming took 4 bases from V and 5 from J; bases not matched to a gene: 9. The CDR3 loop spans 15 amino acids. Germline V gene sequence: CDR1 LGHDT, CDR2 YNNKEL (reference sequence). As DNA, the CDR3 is TGTGCCAGCAGCCTAACAACAGGGGGGCGAACTGAAGCTTTCTTT. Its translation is CASSLTTGGRTEAFF.

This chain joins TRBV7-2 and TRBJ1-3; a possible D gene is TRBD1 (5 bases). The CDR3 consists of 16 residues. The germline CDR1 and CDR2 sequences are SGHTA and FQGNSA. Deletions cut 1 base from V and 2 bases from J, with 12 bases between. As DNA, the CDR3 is TGTGCCAGCAGCTTAGTAGGTGGACAAACTGGAAACACCATATATTTT. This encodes CASSLVGGQTGNTIYF.

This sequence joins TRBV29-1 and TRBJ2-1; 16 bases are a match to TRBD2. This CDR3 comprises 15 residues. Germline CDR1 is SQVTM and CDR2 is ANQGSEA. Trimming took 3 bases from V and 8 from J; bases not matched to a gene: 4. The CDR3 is CSVEGTSGGAYEQFF. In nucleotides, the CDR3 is TGCAGCGTTGAGGGGACTAGCGGGGGGGCCTATGAGCAGTTCTTC.